Listed here is a single T cell receptor beta chain. This CDR3 comprises 13 residues. CDR1 is MNHNS, CDR2 SASEGT, per germline. Trimming stripped 2 bases from V and 2 bases from J, with 4 bases between. The assay was immunoSEQ multiplex PCR, and TCRdb's table has in-frame clones only and misses some. The sample holds some 170,000 clones; 80% are singletons and the top ten take 5% to 6%. This sample was taken from a study of blood T cell repertoires in COVID-19. The sample was PBMCs or T cells enriched from blood (not recorded which). The chain links TRBV6-1 to TRBJ1-5, with D unresolved. The TCR originated in a man aged 35-49 years who had recovered from COVID-19. CDR3 loop: CASSEQGNQPQHF. CDR3 DNA: TGTGCCAGCAGTGAACAGGGCAATCAGCCCCAGCATTTT.